Each of the 27 T cell receptor beta chains below was sequenced from the same sample in a study of identical twins (dated by TCRdb to the mid-2010s). The library relied on 5' RACE. The run used an Illumina HiSeq 2000. TCRdb passed the public sequencing reads through fastp at Q25 and MiXCR, retaining productive beta sequences. Every distinct CDR3 protein forms one entry, paired with its most common genes and DNA. The table for this sample lists roughly 750,000 distinct CDR3 sequences; over 20% of them were counted only once. The top ten clones comprise over 4% of the sample. The same sample was also used in a study of T cells expressing NK-cell markers.

Sequencing input: PBMCs. These receptor sequences come from a young woman in good health.

The V call is TRBV29-1, the J call TRBJ2-1; 8 nucleotides agree with TRBD2. Germline CDR1 reads SQVTM; CDR2 reads ANQGSEA. The CDR3 covers 14 residues. V dropped 6 bases and J dropped 4; count of bases not matched to a gene: 8. This chain's CDR3 is CSVQTGGPYNEQFF. CDR3 nucleotide sequence: TGCAGCGTGCAGACGGGGGGGCCGTACAATGAGCAGTTCTTC.

This chain uses TRBV20-1 with TRBJ2-1; D gene ambiguous. The CDR3 spans 12 residues. Per germline, CDR1 DFQATT and CDR2 SNEGSKA (reference sequence). V lost 5 bases to trimming and J lost 9 bases, with 14 bases between them. In DNA, the CDR3 is TGCAGTGCTGAAGAGTACTCGGGTGAGCAGTTCTTC. Protein: CSAEEYSGEQFF.

Remarks on this clonotype: A clone one base away is much larger, so this may be a read error. The V gene is TRBV12-3 or TRBV12-4, the J gene TRBJ2-7; 7 nucleotides agree with TRBD2. The junction had 7 bases not matched to a gene; V was cut back by 8 bases and J by 0 bases. This CDR3 has 14 residues. The CDR3 loop reads CASGRAGFSYEQYF. In DNA, the CDR3 is TGTGCCAGCGGTCGAGCGGGATTCTCCTACGAGCAGTACTTC.

The chain is built from TRBV15 and TRBJ1-5; D unclear. The germline CDR1 and CDR2 sequences are LNHNV and YYDKDF (reference sequence). The CDR3 length is 12 residues. V shed 4 bases and J shed 7 bases, with 8 bases lying between them. The CDR3 here is CATSTKGQPQHF. CDR3 bases: TGTGCCACCAGCACAAAGGGACAGCCCCAGCATTTT. The full variable domain, with the rest looked up from reference TRBV15 and TRBJ1-5, is DAMVIQNPRYQVTQFGKPVTLSCSQTLNHNVMYWYQQKSSQAPKLLFHYYDKDFNNEADTPDNFQSRRPNTSFCFLDIRSPGLGDTAMYLCATSTKGQPQHFGDGTRLSIL.

The chain recombines TRBV6-2 or TRBV6-3 with TRBJ2-4; D perhaps matches TRBD1 (6 bases). Germline values: CDR1 MNHEY, CDR2 SVGEGT. The CDR3 is 19 residues long. Trimming removed 6 bases from V and 1 base from J, with 25 bases in between. The CDR3 coding sequence is TGTGCCAGCAGATCGATCGACAGGAACCCTCTTTCTGCCAAAAACATTCAGTACTTC. Encoded protein: CASRSIDRNPLSAKNIQYF.

J is TRBJ1-2 and V is TRBV2, with 8 bases that match TRBD1. The CDR3 is made up of 13 amino acids. Germline loops: CDR1 SNHLY, CDR2 FYNNEI. The ends lost 7 bases at V and 7 bases at J; junction bases unmatched: 8. CDR3 in amino acids: CASKLQGDGGYTF. In nucleotides, the CDR3 is TGTGCCAGCAAACTACAGGGGGACGGTGGCTACACCTTC.

This chain connects TRBV20-1 to TRBJ2-3; tentative D call: TRBD2 (6 bases). The V end lost 5 bases, the J end lost 3 bases, and 15 bases lay between the germline ends. Germline V gene lookup returns CDR1 DFQATT and CDR2 SNEGSKA (reference sequence). This CDR3 comprises 14 residues. The CDR3 DNA sequence: TGCAGTGCTGTGCAAGGGCGGGGAACAGATACGCAGTATTTT. It specifies CSAVQGRGTDTQYF.

The chain joins TRBV7-2 to TRBJ2-7, with 9 bases matching TRBD1. This CDR3 is 14 amino acids long. V shed 7 bases, J shed 2 bases, and the junction held 6 bases outside the gene matches. Germline V gene lookup returns CDR1 SGHTA and CDR2 FQGNSA. The DNA for the CDR3 is TGTGCCAGCACCTTCCGGGACAGGGCCTACGAGCAGTACTTC. It specifies CASTFRDRAYEQYF.

In this sample, this clonotype turned up a few times. The V gene is TRBV20-1, the J gene TRBJ2-3; the D gene is possibly TRBD2 (7 bases). This CDR3 region has 15 residues. V shed 6 bases and J shed 2 bases, with 18 bases lying between them. Germline values: CDR1 DFQATT, CDR2 SNEGSKA (reference sequence). The CDR3 DNA is TGCAGTGCGAGAAGGGGGGGAGGGAACACAGATACGCAGTATTTT. Translated, it gives CSARRGGGNTDTQYF.

This clonotype was seen many times. The chain is built from TRBV20-1 and TRBJ2-6, with D uncertain. Deletions cut 1 base from V and 2 bases from J, with 3 bases between. Germline CDR1 and CDR2: DFQATT and SNEGSKA (reference sequence). The length of the CDR3 is 13 residues. The CDR3 region has the DNA TGCAGTGCTAGAGGCCCTGGGGCCAACGTCCTGACTTTC. Amino acid sequence: CSARGPGANVLTF.

This clonotype has only a few counts. The chain joins TRBV20-1 to TRBJ2-3, with a possible D match to TRBD1 (6 bases). The CDR3 contains 12 residues. Germline V gene data show CDR1 as DFQATT and CDR2 as SNEGSKA (reference sequence). V lost 4 bases and J 3 bases, leaving 8 bases between the germline ends. The CDR3 DNA follows: TGCAGTGCTACAGGGGATACAGATACGCAGTATTTT. Residues: CSATGDTDTQYF.

This clonotype has a single count. This chain connects TRBV5-1 to TRBJ2-1; 8 bases are a match to TRBD2. Germline trimming cut 2 bases from V and 8 bases from J; bases unmatched to any gene: 6. Germline CDR1 is SGHRS and CDR2 is YFSETQ. The CDR3 consists of 14 residues. The CDR3 nucleotides read TGCGCCAGCAGCTTCAGCGGGGGTACCTATGAGCAGTTCTTC. As protein: CASSFSGGTYEQFF. Based on the CDR3 plus reference TRBV5-1 and TRBJ2-1, the full variable domain is KAGVTQTPRYLIKTRGQQVTLSCSPISGHRSVSWYQQTPGQGLQFLFEYFSETQRNKGNFPGRFSGRQFSNSRSEMNVSTLELGDSALYLCASSFSGGTYEQFFGPGTRLTVL.

In its sample, this clonotype was seen a few times. The rearrangement uses TRBV29-1 and TRBJ2-3; the D gene is possibly TRBD1 (5 bases). Germline V gene lookup returns CDR1 SQVTM and CDR2 ANQGSEA. The CDR3 contains 13 residues. CDR3 sequence (DNA): TGCACAATGCGAAGCAGGGAAATGGATACGCAGTATTTT. Translated: CTMRSREMDTQYF.

This CDR3 reads CSASRGGNEQFF. The CDR3 coding sequence is TGCAGTGCTAGCCGAGGGGGCAATGAGCAGTTCTTC. V and J are TRBV20-1 and TRBJ2-1, with D perhaps TRBD1 (6 bases). With 3 bases removed from V and 6 bases from J, the gap between germline ends came to 9 bases. The CDR3 extends over 12 amino acids. CDR1 and CDR2 (germline): DFQATT, SNEGSKA (reference sequence).

This clonotype was counted ten times or more. The CDR3 is CASSHWGAHTGELFF. The CDR3 bases are TGTGCCAGCAGCCATTGGGGAGCACACACCGGGGAGCTGTTTTTT. This chain links TRBV3-1 with TRBJ2-2; the D gene is possibly TRBD2 (5 bases). The germline V gene encodes CDR1 LGHDT and CDR2 YNNKEL (reference sequence). V was trimmed by 3 bases and J by 3 bases, leaving 11 bases between them. This CDR3 has 15 residues.

This chain connects TRBV5-1 to TRBJ1-5, with 10 bases identical to TRBD1. This CDR3 is 17 amino acids long. V dropped 4 bases and J dropped 1; count of bases not matched to a gene: 8. The germline V gene has CDR1 SGHRS and CDR2 YFSETQ. The CDR3 region has the DNA TGCGCCAGCAGCGGAGGGACAGGGGACCCAAGCAATCAGCCCCAGCATTTT. Its translation: CASSGGTGDPSNQPQHF.

V gene TRBV13 combines with J gene TRBJ2-7, with D perhaps TRBD1 (6 bases). Germline V CDR1 and CDR2: PRHDT, FYEKMQ (reference sequence). V was cut by 5 bases and J by 1 base, with 12 bases left in between. The CDR3 loop spans 14 amino acids. CDR3 loop: CASSIRTASYEQYF. The CDR3 bases are TGTGCCAGCAGCATCCGGACAGCTTCCTACGAGCAGTACTTC.

The gene calls are TRBV30 and TRBJ2-7; D is unresolved. Trimming took off 4 bases at V and 0 bases at J, with 10 bases between the two ends. The CDR3 runs 13 residues. Germline values: CDR1 GTSNPN, CDR2 SVGIG (reference sequence). CDR3 nucleotides: TGTGCCTGGAACCCGATCTTCTCCTACGAGCAGTACTTC. Translation gives CAWNPIFSYEQYF.

The chain links TRBV4-1 to TRBJ2-4; TRBD2 might be the D (5 bases). CDR1 MGHRA and CDR2 YSYEKL come from the germline V gene. This CDR3 comprises 18 residues. V lost 3 bases and J lost 0, with 18 bases in between. The CDR3 loop reads CASSQERLLNLAKNIQYF. The CDR3 DNA sequence: TGCGCCAGCAGCCAGGAGCGGTTATTGAATCTAGCCAAAAACATTCAGTACTTC.

The chain links TRBV21-1 to TRBJ1-4. TRBV21-1 is flagged as a pseudogene. The CDR3 extends over 15 amino acids. CDR3 bases: TGTGCCAGCAGCAAAGCGCTTTTCTTACGGGAAAAACTGTTTTTT. Its protein product is CASSKALFLREKLFF.

The V and J genes are TRBV29-1 and TRBJ2-5, with D perhaps TRBD1 or TRBD2 (7 bases each). The CDR3 runs 13 residues. V lost 7 bases and J lost 5, with 17 bases in between. Germline V CDR1 and CDR2: SQVTM, ANQGSEA. The CDR3 spells CSAIQGRGETQYF. In DNA form, the CDR3 reads TGCAGCGCCATACAGGGGAGGGGGGAGACCCAGTACTTC.

The chain joins TRBV24-1 to TRBJ2-3, with 9 bases fitting TRBD2. This CDR3 is built from 19 residues. J was trimmed by 0 bases and V by 0 bases; bases with no gene match: 9. Per germline, CDR1 KGHDR and CDR2 SFDVKD. CDR3 sequence (DNA): TGTGCCACCAGTGATTTGAGGTCTAGCGGGGCCTCCAGCACAGATACGCAGTATTTT. Amino acid sequence: CATSDLRSSGASSTDTQYF.

This clonotype was detected only a few times. The rearrangement links TRBV29-1 to TRBJ2-1; TRBD2 aligns across 11 bases. There are 16 residues in the CDR3. Germline loops: CDR1 SQVTM, CDR2 ANQGSEA. V shed 4 bases, J shed 2 bases, and the junction held 7 bases outside the gene matches. The CDR3 DNA follows: TGCAGCGTTGGGGGCGTAGCGGGGGGGACCTACAATGAGCAGTTCTTC. Its translation: CSVGGVAGGTYNEQFF.

The rearrangement joins TRBV10-3 to TRBJ2-7; D remains ambiguous. Germline V gives CDR1 ENHRY, CDR2 SYGVKD. This CDR3 spans 13 amino acids. Trimming removed 5 bases from V and 4 bases from J, with 12 bases in between. As DNA, the CDR3 is TGTGCCATCAGTAGTGGGCTCTTATACGAGCAGTACTTC. This encodes CAISSGLLYEQYF.

This clonotype was counted only a few times. The chain carries TRBV12-5 and TRBJ2-3; the match to TRBD1 covers 7 bases. This CDR3 contains 16 residues. J gave up 3 bases and V 1 base, and 7 bases lay outside the gene matches. Germline loops: CDR1 LGHNT, CDR2 FRNRAP. This chain's CDR3 is CASGLGGTAITDTQYF. CDR3 DNA: TGTGCTAGTGGTTTGGGAGGGACAGCGATAACAGATACGCAGTATTTT.

In this sample, this clonotype turned up many times. The gene calls are TRBV5-1 and TRBJ2-1; D may be TRBD1 (5 bases). CDR1 SGHRS and CDR2 YFSETQ come from the germline V gene. Trimming removed 9 bases from V and 0 bases from J, with 16 bases in between. CDR3 length equals 15 residues. The CDR3 is CATQSGISSYNEQFF. The CDR3 bases are TGCGCCACCCAGTCAGGGATCAGCTCCTACAATGAGCAGTTCTTC.

The rearrangement uses TRBV7-6 and TRBJ2-7; no firm D call. The length of the CDR3 is 15 residues. In germline, CDR1 is SGHVS, CDR2 FNYEAQ. Trimming stripped 1 base from V and 5 bases from J, with 15 bases between. As DNA, the CDR3 is TGTGCCAGCAGCTTAGTCCGGGTCCCTCTCCACGAGCAGTACTTC. Its translation: CASSLVRVPLHEQYF. Together with reference TRBV7-6 and TRBJ2-7, the CDR3 gives the full variable domain: GAGVSQSPRYKVTKRGQDVALRCDPISGHVSLYWYRQALGQGPEFLTYFNYEAQQDKSGLPNDRFSAERPEGSISTLTIQRTEQRDSAMYRCASSLVRVPLHEQYFGPGTRLTVT.